The 3 T cell receptor beta chains below come from one sample, sequenced in a study of T-cell memory formation after mild COVID-19. TCRdb reanalysed the 5' RACE reads using MiXCR and keeps one entry per CDR3 protein. The data contain around 400,000 distinct CDR3 sequences, approximately 25% of them singletons. Sequenced input: PBMCs or a T cell subset sorted from them (not recorded which). The receptors shown here come from an adult woman who had mild COVID-19 (a few samples of this study predate the infection). Cell type and time point are not known.

This chain links TRBV2 with TRBJ2-7, with D perhaps matching TRBD1 (6 bases). The CDR3 is 14 residues long. Germline CDR1 is SNHLY and CDR2 is FYNNEI. The V and J ends lost 3 bases and 3 bases respectively, with 12 bases between them. The CDR3, as DNA: TGTGCCAGCAGTGAGGAGGTAGGGGGCTACGAGCAGTACTTC. Translation gives CASSEEVGGYEQYF.

The rearrangement joins TRBV5-1 to TRBJ2-3; 10 positions match TRBD2. V gave up 0 bases and J gave up 4 bases; unmatched junction bases: 5. Germline V gene sequence: CDR1 SGHRS, CDR2 YFSETQ. The CDR3 extends over 16 amino acids. CDR3: CASSLVASGSPDTQYF. CDR3 DNA sequence: TGCGCCAGCAGCTTGGTGGCTAGCGGGAGCCCAGATACGCAGTATTTT.

This chain joins TRBV5-5 and TRBJ1-3, with TRBD1 identical over 7 bases. V gave up 3 bases and J gave up 7 bases; unmatched junction bases: 7. Per the germline V gene, CDR1 is SGHKS and CDR2 is YYEKEE (reference sequence). This CDR3 comprises 14 residues. The CDR3 coding sequence is TGTGCCAGCAGCTACAACAGGGGAGGGAACACCATATATTTT. This translates into CASSYNRGGNTIYF.